Listed here are 10 T cell receptor beta chains from one sample, sequenced in a study of blood T cell repertoires in COVID-19. The protocol was immunoSEQ multiplex PCR, while the TCRdb copy is restricted to in-frame clones and leaves out a portion. The sample holds roughly 16,000 clones, about 81% seen once. The sample was peripheral blood. The origin of the receptors is a man between 60 and 75 years old with acute or convalescent COVID-19.

The CDR3 protein is CASSSVGGRSTEAFF. CDR3 in DNA: TGTGCCAGCAGCTCAGTGGGGGGTAGAAGCACTGAAGCTTTCTTT. This chain links TRBV5-6 with TRBJ1-1; maybe TRBD1 (5 bases). V dropped 3 bases and J dropped 4 bases, with 16 bases sitting between them. The CDR3 consists of 15 residues. The germline V gene has CDR1 SGHDT and CDR2 YYEEEE.

The chain couples TRBV5-4 to TRBJ2-3, with D possibly matching TRBD2 (5 bases). V shed 1 base and J shed 2 bases, with 17 bases lying between them. This CDR3 has 17 residues. The germline V gene encodes CDR1 SGHNT and CDR2 YYREEE (reference sequence). The CDR3 DNA sequence: TGTGCCAGCAGCTTGTTTTCGTCGGCGGGTTTCACAGATACGCAGTATTTT. It encodes CASSLFSSAGFTDTQYF.

This chain connects TRBV18 to TRBJ1-2, with D possibly being TRBD1 (5 bases). This CDR3 contains 15 residues. Trimming removed 2 bases from V and 3 bases from J, with 13 bases in between. CDR1 and CDR2 (germline): KGHSH, LQKENI. The CDR3 DNA is TGTGCCAGCTCACCAAATGGTGGGGCGTACTATGGCTACACCTTC. Translated, it gives CASSPNGGAYYGYTF.

The rearrangement joins TRBV21-1 to TRBJ2-2; the table's TRBD1 call for D was not verified on the DNA. TRBV21-1 is termed a pseudogene. The CDR3 runs to 18 residues. The CDR3, as DNA: TGTGCCAGCAGCACTCGATCCGGGACAGGGGGCCGCACCGGGGAGCTGTTTTTT. It codes for CASSTRSGTGGRTGELFF.

The chain has TRBV10-3 and TRBJ2-7; D may be TRBD2 (7 bases). Per germline, CDR1 ENHRY and CDR2 SYGVKD. Trimming took off 10 bases at V and 1 base at J, with 14 bases between the two ends. The CDR3 runs 13 residues. CDR3 DNA: TGTGCCACCGCGGGGGCACTTTCCTACGAGCAGTACTTC. This translates into CATAGALSYEQYF.

The chain uses TRBV7-8 and TRBJ1-4, with unresolved D. With 2 bases removed from V and 7 bases from J, the gap between germline ends came to 20 bases. This CDR3 spans 17 amino acids. The germline V gene encodes CDR1 SGHVS and CDR2 FQNEAQ. The CDR3 coding sequence is TGTGCCAGCAGCTTACATCCGATGGGTCAGGCACTTGAAAAACTGTTTTTT. Translating gives CASSLHPMGQALEKLFF.

This chain links TRBV29-1 with TRBJ2-1; D is possibly TRBD2 (6 bases). The CDR3 length is 13 residues. Germline assignment: CDR1 SQVTM and CDR2 ANQGSEA. V was pared by 7 bases and J by 4 bases, with 14 bases between. CDR3 sequence reads: CSDRGDQYNEQFF. The DNA of the CDR3 is TGCAGCGACCGCGGGGACCAGTACAATGAGCAGTTCTTC.

For the CDR3, the DNA is TGTGCCAGCAGTTACTCAGCAGGGGACGGCTACACCTTC. Its translation: CASSYSAGDGYTF. J is TRBJ1-2 and V is TRBV6-6; the D gene is possibly TRBD1 (6 bases). CDR1 and CDR2 (germline): MNHNY, SVGAGI (reference sequence). V was pared by 0 bases and J by 8 bases, with 10 bases between. The CDR3 loop spans 13 amino acids.

This sequence joins TRBV9 and TRBJ1-2; the D gene is possibly TRBD1 (6 bases). Looked up from germline, CDR1 is SGDLS and CDR2 is YYNGEE. V was cut by 3 bases and J by 8 bases, with 14 bases left in between. The CDR3 contains 13 residues. CDR3 sequence reads: CASSATGMGGYTF. The CDR3, as DNA: TGTGCCAGCAGCGCCACAGGGATGGGAGGCTACACCTTC.

The chain couples TRBV7-6 to TRBJ2-4; a weak D match, TRBD1 (6 bases). Trimming cost V 4 bases and J 1 base, with 20 bases left between them. The germline gives CDR1 SGHVS, CDR2 FNYEAQ. CDR3 length equals 18 residues. CDR3 nucleotides: TGTGCCAGCAGCTCCGGGACATCTTTTTTAAGGGCCAAAAACATTCAGTACTTC. Residues: CASSSGTSFLRAKNIQYF.